The rows below give T cell receptor beta chains drawn from one sample of a study of blood T cell repertoires in COVID-19. Measured with immunoSEQ multiplex PCR; TCRdb has only the in-frame clones, and not every one. The sample has around 31,000 clones, 88% seen once. The sequenced sample consisted of peripheral blood. These receptors originate from a man aged 55 to 70 with COVID-19, enrolled during active disease. CDR3s include the opening cysteine and the closing phenylalanine or tryptophan. The D gene is left open where the match is weak. Size values are once, few and many counts, or a class for expanded clones, and some rows have none.

J	size	V	D	CDR3	DNA
TRBJ2-5	NA	TRBV7-2	NA	CASSLTSDLLAETQYF	TGTGCCAGCAGCTTAACCTCGGACCTATTAGCGGAGACCCAGTACTTC
TRBJ2-5	NA	TRBV10-2	TRBD2	CASSLAGVGETQYF	TGCGCCAGCAGTTTAGCGGGAGTGGGAGAGACCCAGTACTTC
TRBJ2-7	NA	TRBV10-3	NA	CAISGPDSGYEQYF	TGTGCCATCAGTGGACCCGACAGTGGCTACGAGCAGTACTTC
TRBJ1-5	NA	TRBV6-5	TRBD1	CASRPGGGQPQHF	TGTGCCAGCAGACCAGGGGGCGGTCAGCCCCAGCATTTT
TRBJ1-4	NA	TRBV6-1	TRBD1	CASSENRQGLREKLFF	TGTGCCAGCAGTGAAAACCGACAGGGGTTGAGAGAAAAACTGTTTTTT
TRBJ1-2	NA	TRBV5-5	TRBD1	CASSLERGRSYGYTF	TGTGCCAGCAGCTTGGAGAGGGGGCGAAGCTATGGCTACACCTTC
TRBJ2-2	NA	TRBV7-9	TRBD2	CASGSGSGRSGELFF	TGTGCCAGCGGGAGCGGGAGCGGGAGGTCCGGGGAGCTGTTTTTT
TRBJ2-7	NA	TRBV6-1	NA	CASSERRENSYEQYF	TGTGCCAGCAGTGAACGGAGGGAAAACTCCTACGAGCAGTACTTC
TRBJ1-5	NA	TRBV7-8	NA	CASSLSLPGGPQHF	TGTGCCAGCAGCTTATCCCTTCCGGGGGGGCCCCAGCATTTT
TRBJ2-7	NA	TRBV5-8	NA	CASSSAYEQYF	TGTGCCAGCAGCTCCGCCTACGAGCAGTACTTC
TRBJ2-5	NA	TRBV15	NA	CATSRDIGVKTQYF	TGTGCCACCAGCAGAGATATCGGGGTAAAGACCCAGTACTTC
TRBJ2-1	NA	TRBV24-1	NA	CATSGQYGDYNEQFF	TGTGCCACCAGTGGCCAATACGGAGATTACAATGAGCAGTTCTTC
TRBJ2-7	NA	TRBV19	TRBD2	CASSIWEGAYEQYF	TGTGCCAGTAGTATCTGGGAGGGTGCCTACGAGCAGTACTTC
TRBJ2-1	few	TRBV5-1	NA	CASSFTSYNEQFF	TGCGCCAGCAGCTTTACTTCCTACAATGAGCAGTTCTTC
TRBJ1-4	once	TRBV4-1	TRBD1	CASSPAPTRQGMDEKLFF	TGCGCCAGCAGCCCCGCCCCAACCCGACAGGGTATGGATGAAAAACTGTTTTTT
TRBJ1-2	NA	TRBV11-3	TRBD1	CASSGRQGSNYGYTF	TGTGCCAGCAGCGGCCGACAGGGATCTAACTATGGCTACACCTTC
TRBJ1-2	NA	TRBV6-5	TRBD1	CASKEDRGLYGYTF	TGTGCCAGCAAGGAGGACAGGGGGCTCTATGGCTACACCTTC
TRBJ2-1	NA	TRBV3-1/TRBV3-2	TRBD2	CASKAGGLYNEQFF	TGTGCCAGCAAGGCGGGAGGGCTGTACAATGAGCAGTTCTTC
TRBJ2-1	NA	TRBV11-2	TRBD1	CASSLVVGGPGQSYNEQFF	TGTGCCAGCAGCTTAGTAGTAGGGGGTCCGGGACAGTCCTACAATGAGCAGTTCTTC
TRBJ2-1	NA	TRBV9	TRBD2	CASSARLADYNEQFF	TGTGCCAGCAGCGCTCGACTAGCGGATTATAATGAGCAGTTCTTC
TRBJ2-7	NA	TRBV6-5	NA	CASHNLYEQYF	TGTGCCAGCCACAACCTCTACGAGCAGTACTTC
TRBJ1-1	few	TRBV4-1	NA	CASSPRTATNTEAFF	TGCGCCAGCAGCCCGAGGACAGCTACCAACACTGAAGCTTTCTTT
TRBJ1-4	NA	TRBV21-1	NA	CASSKTSGVLGEKLFF	TGTGCCAGCAGCAAAACCTCAGGGGTATTAGGCGAAAAACTGTTTTTT
TRBJ2-5	NA	TRBV18	TRBD1	CASSPPRTGRGETQYF	TGTGCCAGCTCACCACCCCGGACAGGGCGGGGAGAGACCCAGTACTTC
TRBJ2-2	NA	TRBV9	TRBD1	CASSVEPGTGIRNTGELFF	TGTGCCAGCAGCGTAGAACCCGGGACAGGTATTCGAAACACCGGGGAGCTGTTTTTT
TRBJ2-3	NA	TRBV15	TRBD2	CATSRAGGDTQYF	TGTGCCACCAGCAGAGCGGGGGGAGATACGCAGTATTTT
TRBJ1-5	NA	TRBV2	NA	CASNPEGAGGQPQHF	TGTGCCAGCAACCCGGAAGGGGCCGGGGGTCAGCCCCAGCATTTT
TRBJ1-6	NA	TRBV11-2	NA	CASSFPGYNSPLHF	TGTGCCAGCAGCTTTCCAGGGTATAATTCACCCCTCCACTTT
TRBJ2-2	NA	TRBV11-1	NA	CASSLSRNTGELFF	TGTGCCAGCAGCTTAAGCCGGAACACCGGGGAGCTGTTTTTT
TRBJ1-2	NA	TRBV11-2	NA	CASSLDRAGDGYTF	TGTGCCAGCAGCTTAGATAGGGCAGGGGATGGCTACACCTTC
TRBJ1-5	NA	TRBV19	TRBD1	CASSYKTGGKREPQHF	TGTGCCAGTAGTTATAAGACAGGGGGAAAGCGGGAGCCCCAGCATTTT
TRBJ2-7	NA	TRBV3-1/TRBV3-2	NA	CASSQEEDEQYF	TGTGCCAGCAGCCAAGAAGAGGACGAGCAGTACTTC
TRBJ2-7	NA	TRBV6-2/TRBV6-3	NA	CASSYAKTGEQYF	TGTGCCAGCAGTTACGCCAAGACGGGCGAGCAGTACTTC
TRBJ1-5	NA	TRBV28	NA	CASGQLNQPQHF	TGTGCCAGCGGACAACTCAATCAGCCCCAGCATTTT
TRBJ2-1	NA	TRBV5-5	NA	CASSFADSSYNEQFF	TGTGCCAGCAGCTTCGCGGATAGCTCCTACAATGAGCAGTTCTTC
TRBJ2-2	NA	TRBV5-1	TRBD1	CASSLVKTDRNYTGELFF	TGCGCCAGCAGCTTGGTAAAGACGGACAGGAATTACACCGGGGAGCTGTTTTTT
TRBJ2-5	NA	TRBV6-5	NA	CASSFWTYKGEETQYF	TGTGCCAGCAGTTTTTGGACTTATAAGGGGGAAGAGACCCAGTACTTC
TRBJ1-3	NA	TRBV6-1	NA	CASSEVQGSSGNTIYF	TGTGCCAGCAGTGAGGTCCAGGGTAGCTCTGGAAACACCATATATTTT
TRBJ1-3	NA	TRBV5-4	NA	CASSLAGQSSGNTIYF	TGTGCCAGCAGCTTGGCTGGACAGTCCTCTGGAAACACCATATATTTT
TRBJ1-4	NA	TRBV6-5	NA	CASSDGQRNEKLFF	TGTGCCAGCAGCGATGGACAGCGTAATGAAAAACTGTTTTTT
TRBJ1-1	NA	TRBV28	NA	CASSLWQAGNTEAFF	TGTGCCAGCAGTTTATGGCAGGCTGGTAACACTGAAGCTTTCTTT
TRBJ2-3	NA	TRBV5-1	TRBD2	CASSLDGRAGSTDTQYF	TGCGCCAGCAGCTTGGACGGTAGAGCGGGAAGTACAGATACGCAGTATTTT
TRBJ1-1	NA	TRBV30	TRBD1	CAWRRTGVEAEAFF	TGTGCCTGGAGGCGTACAGGGGTTGAGGCTGAAGCTTTCTTT
TRBJ2-5	NA	TRBV29-1	NA	CSGRGGRGETQYF	TGCAGCGGCAGGGGCGGGAGAGGGGAGACCCAGTACTTC
TRBJ2-1	NA	TRBV5-1	NA	CASSFDRVNEQFF	TGCGCCAGCAGCTTCGACAGAGTCAATGAGCAGTTCTTC
TRBJ1-2	NA	TRBV27	TRBD1	CASNEPGTAFNYGYTF	TGTGCCAGCAACGAGCCCGGGACAGCCTTTAACTATGGCTACACCTTC
TRBJ1-5	NA	TRBV19	TRBD1	CASSIDRQGRGPQHF	TGTGCCAGTAGTATAGATAGACAGGGCCGGGGGCCCCAGCATTTT
TRBJ2-1	NA	TRBV6-6	NA	CASRDRHTNEQFF	TGTGCCAGCCGAGACAGGCACACCAATGAGCAGTTCTTC
TRBJ2-1	NA	TRBV9	NA	CASSLTPQGSINEQFF	TGTGCCAGCAGCTTAACCCCTCAGGGTTCTATAAATGAGCAGTTCTTC
TRBJ1-2	NA	TRBV5-1	TRBD1	CASSSGQGNLYGYTF	TGCGCCAGCAGCTCAGGACAGGGGAACCTCTATGGCTACACCTTC
TRBJ2-1	NA	TRBV28	TRBD2	CASSLSGRSSYNEQFF	TGTGCCAGCAGCCTTAGCGGGAGGAGCTCCTACAATGAGCAGTTCTTC
TRBJ1-1	NA	TRBV19	NA	CASSTRQYTEAFF	TGTGCCAGTAGTACTAGACAGTACACTGAAGCTTTCTTT
TRBJ2-5	NA	TRBV5-1	TRBD1	CASSVGTDRGWKETQYF	TGCGCCAGCAGCGTAGGAACGGACAGGGGGTGGAAAGAGACCCAGTACTTC
TRBJ1-4	once	TRBV2	TRBD1	CASSSSGQGSEKLFF	TGTGCCAGCAGTTCCTCGGGACAGGGAAGCGAAAAACTGTTTTTT